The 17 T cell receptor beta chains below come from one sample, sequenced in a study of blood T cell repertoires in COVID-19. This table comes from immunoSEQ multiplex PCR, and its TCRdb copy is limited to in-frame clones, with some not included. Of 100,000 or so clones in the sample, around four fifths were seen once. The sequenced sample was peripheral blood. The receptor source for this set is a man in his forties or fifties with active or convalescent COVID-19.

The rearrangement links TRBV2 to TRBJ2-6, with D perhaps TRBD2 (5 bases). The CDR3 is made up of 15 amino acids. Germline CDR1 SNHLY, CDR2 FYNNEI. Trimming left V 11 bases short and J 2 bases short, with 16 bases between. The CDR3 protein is CASGVGEAGANVLTF. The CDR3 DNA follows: TGTGCCTCCGGGGTCGGCGAAGCTGGGGCCAACGTCCTGACTTTC.

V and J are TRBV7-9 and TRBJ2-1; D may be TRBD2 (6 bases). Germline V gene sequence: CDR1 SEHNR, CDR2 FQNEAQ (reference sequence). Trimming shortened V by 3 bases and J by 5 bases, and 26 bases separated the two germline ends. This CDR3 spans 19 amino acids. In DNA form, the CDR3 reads TGTGCCAGCAGCTTGACTAGGCTTGGGGTTTCTGCCCGGAACAATGAGCAGTTCTTC. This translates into CASSLTRLGVSARNNEQFF.

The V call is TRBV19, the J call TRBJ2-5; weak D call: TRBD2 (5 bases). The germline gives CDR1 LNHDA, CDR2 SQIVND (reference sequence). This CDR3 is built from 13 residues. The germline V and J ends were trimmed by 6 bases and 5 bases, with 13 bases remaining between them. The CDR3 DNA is TGTGCCAGTAGCGCGACTATTGGGGAGACCCAGTACTTC. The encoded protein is CASSATIGETQYF.

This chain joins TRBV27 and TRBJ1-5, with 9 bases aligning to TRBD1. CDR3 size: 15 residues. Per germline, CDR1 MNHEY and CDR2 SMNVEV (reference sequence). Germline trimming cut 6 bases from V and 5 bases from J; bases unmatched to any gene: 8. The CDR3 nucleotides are TGTGCCAGCAGCACTACAGGGGGCTGGGATCAGCCCCAGCATTTT. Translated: CASSTTGGWDQPQHF.

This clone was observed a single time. CDR3 DNA: TGCGCCAGCAGCTTGGATGGGGGGAATATATACATTCAGTACTTC. It yields the protein CASSLDGGNIYIQYF. The chain uses TRBV5-1 and TRBJ2-4, with D possibly TRBD2 on 6 matching bases. Germline V lookup: CDR1 SGHRS, CDR2 YFSETQ. The CDR3 covers 15 residues. V lost 0 bases and J 8 bases, leaving 15 bases between the germline ends.

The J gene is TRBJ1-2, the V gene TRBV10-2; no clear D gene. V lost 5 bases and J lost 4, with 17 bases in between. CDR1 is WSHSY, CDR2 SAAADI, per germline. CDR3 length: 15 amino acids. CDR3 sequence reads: CASSSLGEGIYGYTF. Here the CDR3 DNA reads TGCGCCAGCAGTTCCCTCGGGGAGGGTATCTATGGCTACACCTTC.

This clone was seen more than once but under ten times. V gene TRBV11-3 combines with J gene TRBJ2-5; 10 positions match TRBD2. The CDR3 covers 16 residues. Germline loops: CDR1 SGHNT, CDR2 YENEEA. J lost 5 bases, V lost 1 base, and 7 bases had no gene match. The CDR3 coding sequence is TGTGCCAGCAGCTTAGTTCCTAGCGGGAGTGGCGAGACCCAGTACTTC. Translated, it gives CASSLVPSGSGETQYF. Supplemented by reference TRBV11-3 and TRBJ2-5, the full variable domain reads EAGVVQSPRYKIIEKKQPVAFWCNPISGHNTLYWYLQNLGQGPELLIRYENEEAVDDSQLPKDRFSAERLKGVDSTLKIQPAELGDSAVYLCASSLVPSGSGETQYFGPGTRLLVL.

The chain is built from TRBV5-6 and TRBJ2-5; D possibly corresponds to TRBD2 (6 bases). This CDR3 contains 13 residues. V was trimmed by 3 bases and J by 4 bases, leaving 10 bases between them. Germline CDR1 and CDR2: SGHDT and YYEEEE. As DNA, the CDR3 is TGTGCCAGCAGCTCCGGAGGGCGAGAGACCCAGTACTTC. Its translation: CASSSGGRETQYF.

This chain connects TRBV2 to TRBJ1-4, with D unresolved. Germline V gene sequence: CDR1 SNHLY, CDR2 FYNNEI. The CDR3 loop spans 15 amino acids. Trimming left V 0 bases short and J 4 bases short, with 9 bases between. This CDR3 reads CASSEARGINEKLFF. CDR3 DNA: TGTGCCAGCAGTGAAGCGCGAGGTATTAATGAAAAACTGTTTTTT.

The CDR3 region is CASSLTGGASPHGYTF. CDR3 DNA sequence: TGCGCCAGCAGCTTGACGGGGGGCGCTTCCCCCCATGGCTACACCTTC. The rearrangement joins TRBV5-1 to TRBJ1-2; D is possibly TRBD1 (6 bases). The CDR3 has 16 residues. The V end lost 1 base, the J end lost 6 bases, and 19 bases lay between the germline ends. In germline, CDR1 is SGHRS, CDR2 YFSETQ.

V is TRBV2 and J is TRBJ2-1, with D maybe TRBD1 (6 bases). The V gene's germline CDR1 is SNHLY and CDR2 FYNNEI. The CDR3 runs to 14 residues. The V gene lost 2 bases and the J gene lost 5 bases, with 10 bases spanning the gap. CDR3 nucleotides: TGTGCCAGCAGTGAACAGGGGCCGAACAATGAGCAGTTCTTC. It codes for CASSEQGPNNEQFF.

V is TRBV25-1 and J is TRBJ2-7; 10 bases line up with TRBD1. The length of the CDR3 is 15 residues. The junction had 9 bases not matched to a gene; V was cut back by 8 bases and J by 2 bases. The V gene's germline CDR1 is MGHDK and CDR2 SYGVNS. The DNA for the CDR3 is TGTGCCAGCGGGGATCCCGGGACAGGGGCCTACGAGCAGTACTTC. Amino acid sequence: CASGDPGTGAYEQYF.

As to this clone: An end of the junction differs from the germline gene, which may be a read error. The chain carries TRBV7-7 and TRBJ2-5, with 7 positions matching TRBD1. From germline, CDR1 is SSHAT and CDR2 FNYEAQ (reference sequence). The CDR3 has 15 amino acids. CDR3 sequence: CASSASGTEQETQYF. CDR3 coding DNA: TGTGCTAGCAGCGCCTCCGGGACAGAACAAGAGACCCAGTACTTC.

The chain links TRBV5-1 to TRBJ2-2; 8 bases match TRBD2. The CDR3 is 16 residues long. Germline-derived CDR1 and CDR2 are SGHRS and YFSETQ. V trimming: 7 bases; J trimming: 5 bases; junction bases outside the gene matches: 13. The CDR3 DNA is TGCGCCAGCGGCCTACCCTTGACTAGCGTAACCGGGGAGCTGTTTTTT. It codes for CASGLPLTSVTGELFF.

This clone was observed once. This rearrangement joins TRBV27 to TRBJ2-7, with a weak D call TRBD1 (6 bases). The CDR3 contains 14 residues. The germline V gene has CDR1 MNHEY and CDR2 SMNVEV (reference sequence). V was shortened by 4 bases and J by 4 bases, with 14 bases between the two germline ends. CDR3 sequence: CASSWTGTIYEQYF. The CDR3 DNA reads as TGTGCCAGCAGTTGGACCGGGACAATTTACGAGCAGTACTTC.

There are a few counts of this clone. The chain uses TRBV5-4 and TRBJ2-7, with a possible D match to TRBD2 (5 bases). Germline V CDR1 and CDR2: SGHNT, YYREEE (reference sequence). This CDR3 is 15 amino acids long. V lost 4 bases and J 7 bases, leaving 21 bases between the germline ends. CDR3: CASSGGPTSSSEQYF. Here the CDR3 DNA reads TGTGCCAGCAGCGGCGGGCCCACCTCATCTTCGGAGCAGTACTTC.

The chain's CDR3 is CASGQLNTGELFF. For the CDR3, the DNA is TGTGCCAGCGGACAGCTGAACACCGGGGAGCTGTTTTTT. This chain links TRBV10-3 with TRBJ2-2; weak D call: TRBD1 (6 bases). CDR3 size: 13 residues. Trimming shortened V by 10 bases and J by 1 base, and 10 bases separated the two germline ends. The germline V gene has CDR1 ENHRY and CDR2 SYGVKD.